This T cell receptor beta chain originates from a study of cytomegalovirus exposure and HLA in healthy donors. Remarks on this clone: Antigen: not known.

PCR primers comprised 60 Vbeta and 13 Jbeta primers. Assay: immunoSEQ multiplex PCR; the TCRdb copy retains only in-frame clones and omits some. The repertoire holds about 200,000 clones, with over 60% as singletons. Notes on the study in general: A later analysis appeared to link common viral pathogens to several of the most significant clusters. Over 150 TCR beta chains were listed as cytomegalovirus-associated. For presence/absence analyses, sequencing depth was assumed to be roughly uniform across donors.

Germline CDR1 and CDR2: LGHNT and FRNRAP. The V gene end was trimmed by 1 base and the J gene end by 4 bases; junction bases not matched to a gene: 3. There are 14 residues in the CDR3. The chain links TRBV12-5 to TRBJ1-2, with 7 bases lining up with TRBD1. The TCR originated in a young woman in good health and CMV-seropositive. The sample comprised PBMCs. The CDR3 spells CASGLGQGLYGYTF. The CDR3 DNA reads as TGTGCTAGTGGTTTGGGACAGGGTCTCTATGGCTACACCTTC.